The entry below describes one TCR beta chain. The antigen remains undetermined. The data stem from a study of monozygotic twins with inflammatory bowel disease. Findings of the study overall: Patient-to-patient differences in immunosuppressive treatment may have added variability to the repertoires.

Input per TCR library consisted of around 3,700 ng of total RNA. After re-calling the 5' RACE reads, TCRdb lists one entry per CDR3 protein, DNA absent. The table lists about 160,000 distinct CDR3 sequences. Blood samples of about 2.5 ml were drawn from every donor. Germline V gives CDR1 SGHNT, CDR2 YYREEE (reference sequence). The CDR3 sequence is 16 residues long. The TCR was taken from a human donor with ulcerative colitis or Crohn's disease, or a healthy co-twin of an affected twin (not recorded which). The rearrangement joins TRBV5-4 to TRBJ2-2; TCRdb outputs TRBD1, but without DNA this stays unchecked. The sample was blood. The CDR3: CASSLFGGGNTGELFF.